This TCR beta chain was recovered during a study of cytomegalovirus exposure and HLA in healthy donors. Repertoires were generated with immunoSEQ multiplex PCR, while TCRdb's copy carries only in-frame clones and drops some. The table has 150,000 to 200,000 clones, 95% to 96% seen once. This CDR3 is built from 14 residues. In germline, CDR1 is MNHEY, CDR2 SVGAGI. The ends were cut back, 3 bases at V and 7 bases at J, with 15 bases in the middle. This rearrangement joins TRBV6-5 to TRBJ1-2; the D gene is possibly TRBD1 (6 bases). This TCR derives from a woman aged 18-29 years in good health and CMV-seronegative. The sample was PBMCs. CDR3 in amino acids: CASSYLDRSGGYTF. DNA for the CDR3: TGTGCCAGCAGTTATTTGGACAGAAGCGGTGGCTACACCTTC.